This T cell receptor (beta chain) is drawn from a study of cytomegalovirus exposure and HLA in healthy donors. The study, taken as a whole, reports: Beyond CMV serostatus, there was no information to go on about immune exposure. It was reportedly the case that the classifier diagnosed cytomegalovirus status with high specificity and sensitivity.

The V and J ends lost 9 bases and 5 bases, in that order; junction bases with no gene match: 10. The CDR3 spans 14 residues. Germline CDR1 SGHVS, CDR2 FQNEAQ. A single count supports this clone. Its antigen is as yet unknown. PCR was performed using 60 Vbeta and 13 Jbeta primers. Some clones are missing from TCRdb's copy, which holds only in-frame ones; the method was immunoSEQ multiplex PCR. The table has approximately 110,000 clones, approximately 70% seen once. The chain carries TRBV7-8 and TRBJ2-3; 8 nucleotides align to TRBD2. The receptor comes from a man between 60 and 75 years old in good health and CMV-seropositive. Source material: PBMCs. CDR3: CASGGRGAGDTQYF. CDR3 sequence (DNA): TGTGCCAGTGGAGGGCGGGGGGCAGGAGATACGCAGTATTTT.